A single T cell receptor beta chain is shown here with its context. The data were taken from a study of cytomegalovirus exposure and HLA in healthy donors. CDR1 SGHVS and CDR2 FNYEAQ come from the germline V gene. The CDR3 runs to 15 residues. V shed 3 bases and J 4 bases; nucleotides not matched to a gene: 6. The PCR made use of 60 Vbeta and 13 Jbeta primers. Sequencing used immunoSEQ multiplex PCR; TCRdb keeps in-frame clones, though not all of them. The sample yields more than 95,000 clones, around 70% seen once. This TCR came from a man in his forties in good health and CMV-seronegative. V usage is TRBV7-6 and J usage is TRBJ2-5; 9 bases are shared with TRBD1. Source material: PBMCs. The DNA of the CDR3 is TGTGCCAGCAGCTTGTCGACAGGGGGAAGAGAGACCCAGTACTTC. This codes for CASSLSTGGRETQYF.